The clone carrying this TCR beta chain was recorded only once. The sample originates from a study of OX40 agonist ivuxolimab in advanced cancers. The table came from immunoSEQ multiplex PCR; TCRdb's copy has only in-frame clones and leaves some out. The sample holds approximately 35,000 clones, around 80% seen once. With baseline, cycle 4 day 1, and cycle 7 day 1 as timepoints, blood was sampled. Here the sequenced sample was CD4+ or CD8+ T cells sorted from blood, taken in a trial of the OX40 agonist ivuxolimab. The sequence was collected from an adult with an advanced solid tumor such as melanoma, head and neck, liver or kidney cancer.

The CDR3 coding sequence is TGTGCCAGCAGTTTCGGGGTTTGGGATACGCAGTATTTT. This encodes CASSFGVWDTQYF. V is TRBV28 and J is TRBJ2-3, with D possibly being TRBD2 (5 bases). The CDR3 runs 13 residues. Between the trimmed V and J ends, which lost 3 bases and 6 bases, there was a span of 10 bases. From germline, CDR1 is MDHEN and CDR2 SYDVKM.